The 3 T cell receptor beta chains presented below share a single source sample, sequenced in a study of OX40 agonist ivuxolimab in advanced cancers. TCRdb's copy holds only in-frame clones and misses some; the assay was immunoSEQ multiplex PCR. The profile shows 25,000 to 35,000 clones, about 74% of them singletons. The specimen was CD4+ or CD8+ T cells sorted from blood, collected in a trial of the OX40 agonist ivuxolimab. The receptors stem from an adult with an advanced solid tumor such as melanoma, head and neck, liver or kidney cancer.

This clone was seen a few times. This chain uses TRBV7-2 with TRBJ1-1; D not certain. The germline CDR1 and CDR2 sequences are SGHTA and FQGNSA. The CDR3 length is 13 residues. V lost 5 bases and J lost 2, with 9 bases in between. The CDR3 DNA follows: TGTGCCAGCAGCGCTGATTTCAACACTGAAGCTTTCTTT. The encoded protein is CASSADFNTEAFF. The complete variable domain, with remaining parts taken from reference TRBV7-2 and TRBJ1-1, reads GAGVSQSPSNKVTEKGKDVELRCDPISGHTALYWYRQSLGQGLEFLIYFQGNSAPDKSGLPSDRFSAERTGGSVSTLTIQRTQQEDSAVYLCASSADFNTEAFFGQGTRLTVV.

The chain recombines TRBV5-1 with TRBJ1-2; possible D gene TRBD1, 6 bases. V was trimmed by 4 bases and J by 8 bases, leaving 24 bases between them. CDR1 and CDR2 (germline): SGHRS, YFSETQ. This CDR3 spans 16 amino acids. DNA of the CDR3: TGCGCCAGCAGCCCATTACCCGACAGGAGGGTAGGGGGCTACACCTTC. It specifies CASSPLPDRRVGGYTF.

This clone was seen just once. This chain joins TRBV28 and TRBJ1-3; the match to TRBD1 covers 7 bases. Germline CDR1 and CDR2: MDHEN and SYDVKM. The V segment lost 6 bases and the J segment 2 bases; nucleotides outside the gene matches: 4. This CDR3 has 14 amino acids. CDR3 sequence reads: CASRATGAGNTIYF. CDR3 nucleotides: TGTGCCAGCAGGGCTACAGGGGCTGGAAACACCATATATTTT. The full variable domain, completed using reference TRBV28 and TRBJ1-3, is DVKVTQSSRYLVKRTGEKVFLECVQDMDHENMFWYRQDPGLGLRLIYFSYDVKMKEKGDIPEGYSVSREKKERFSLILESASTNQTSMYLCASRATGAGNTIYFGEGSWLTVV.